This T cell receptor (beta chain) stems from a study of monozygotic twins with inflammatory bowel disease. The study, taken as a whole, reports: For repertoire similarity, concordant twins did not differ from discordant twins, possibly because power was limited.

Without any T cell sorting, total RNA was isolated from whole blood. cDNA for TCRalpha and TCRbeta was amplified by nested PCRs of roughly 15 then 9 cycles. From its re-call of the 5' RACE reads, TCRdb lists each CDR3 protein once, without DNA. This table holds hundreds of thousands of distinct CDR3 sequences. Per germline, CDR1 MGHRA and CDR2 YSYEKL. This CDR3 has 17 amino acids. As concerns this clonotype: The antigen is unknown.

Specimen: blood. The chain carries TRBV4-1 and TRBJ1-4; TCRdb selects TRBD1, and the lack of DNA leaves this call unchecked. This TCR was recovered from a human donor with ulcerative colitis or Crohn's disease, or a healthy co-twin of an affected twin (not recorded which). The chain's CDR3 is CASSQEQGAGRNEKLFF.